The clone carrying this TCR beta chain was seen ten or more times. What it binds is not known. The CDR3 contains 16 residues. Germline V gene data show CDR1 as SGHTA and CDR2 as FQGNSA. V was cut by 1 base and J by 4 bases, with 11 bases left in between. These data are taken from a study of glioma-infiltrating T cells. Using RNA template, CDR3s of TCR alpha and beta were amplified with iRepertoire arm-PCR. For one-step reverse transcription and amplification, about 90-450 ng of tissue mRNA or PBMC total RNA was used. One entry per CDR3 protein results from TCRdb running MiXCR on the multiplex PCR reads. The sample consists of approximately 120,000 distinct CDR3 sequences, less than 30% of them appearing once. Study observations and caveats: CDR3 overlap between tissue and blood was very small. Tissue-blood divergence was below expectation in non-neoplastic patients, above in gliomas.

The sequence came from a human donor with low-grade glioma or glioblastoma, undergoing nonglioma brain surgery, or in good health (not recorded which). This rearrangement joins TRBV7-2 to TRBJ1-6; D is perhaps TRBD1 (5 bases). Sequencing used glioma tissue, nonneoplastic brain tissue, or PBMCs (not recorded which). The chain's CDR3 is CASSLVVGLYNSPLHF. The CDR3 nucleotides read TGTGCCAGCAGCTTAGTAGTGGGACTTTATAATTCACCCCTCCACTTT. The complete variable domain, with remaining parts taken from reference TRBV7-2 and TRBJ1-6, reads GAGVSQSPSNKVTEKGKDVELRCDPISGHTALYWYRQSLGQGLEFLIYFQGNSAPDKSGLPSDRFSAERTGGSVSTLTIQRTQQEDSAVYLCASSLVVGLYNSPLHFGNGTRLTVT.